This TCR beta chain was identified during a study of blood T cell repertoires in COVID-19. Study in general: Collection of acute and convalescent COVID-19 samples took place in the United States, Italy and Spain. PBMCs, B-cell-depleted T cells, or T cells provided the cDNA or gDNA that made up the material.

The germline CDR1 and CDR2 sequences are SGDLS and YYNGEE. Trimming removed 0 bases at V and 8 bases at J, with 12 bases between. There are 15 residues in the CDR3. Original processing methods: Estimation of nucleated cell counts relied on the amplification of reference gene primers. The method was immunoSEQ multiplex PCR; TCRdb's version includes in-frame clones alone and lacks a portion of them. V, J and clone size reflect that table, while D and trimming were determined from the DNA. In the table there are roughly 86,000 clones, approximately 85% of which are singletons. The chain joins TRBV9 to TRBJ1-6, with D possibly being TRBD1 (6 bases). Input material: peripheral blood. This clonotype originated in a woman older than 75 with COVID-19, enrolled during active disease. The CDR3 DNA reads as TGTGCCAGCAGCGTAGATCCAGGGGCGGATTCACCCCTCCACTTT. This codes for CASSVDPGADSPLHF.